The rows below give T cell receptor beta chains drawn from one sample of a study of response to subunit inactivated influenza vaccine. A single record per CDR3 protein comes from TCRdb applying MiXCR to the RT-PCR reads. The data show roughly 500,000 distinct CDR3 sequences, with less than 30% seen just once and 1.5% to 2% held by the top ten. The sample in question was CD4+ T cells sorted from PBMCs, obtained about 5 days after vaccination. Every receptor here comes from a man in his fifties who received an inactivated influenza vaccine. CDR3s include the opening cysteine and the closing phenylalanine or tryptophan. A D gene is named only where the DNA matches it firmly. Not every row has a clone size; where given, it reads once, few, many or a size class.

TRBV29-1	-	many	TRBJ2-1	TGCAGCGTTTACGGGGGCTATGAGCAGTTCTTC	CSVYGGYEQFF
TRBV20-1	-	-	TRBJ2-3	TGCAGTGCCAACTACGGGACTGTCACAGATACGCAGTATTTT	CSANYGTVTDTQYF
TRBV29-1	-	-	TRBJ1-1	TGCAGCGTTGAACAGGCGAACACTGAAGCTTTCTTT	CSVEQANTEAFF
TRBV29-1	-	-	TRBJ2-3	TGCAGCGTAGCAGAGGGCAGTAGAAGCACAGATACGCAGTATTTT	CSVAEGSRSTDTQYF
TRBV5-1	TRBD1	-	TRBJ2-7	TGCGCCAGCAGCTTGGCAGGGGGATCCCTCGGCGAGCAGTACTTC	CASSLAGGSLGEQYF
TRBV4-1	TRBD1	-	TRBJ1-2	TGCGCCAGCAGCCCTCCCCGACAGGGCGGGTATGGCTACACCTTC	CASSPPRQGGYGYTF
TRBV4-2	-	few	TRBJ2-3	TGTGCCAGCAGCCAAGTGTGGTCAGATACGCAGTATTTT	CASSQVWSDTQYF
TRBV12-3/TRBV12-4	TRBD1	few	TRBJ1-2	TGTGCCAGCAGTCTATCAGAGGGGGCTGGCTATGGCTACACCTTC	CASSLSEGAGYGYTF
TRBV4-3	TRBD2	few	TRBJ2-3	TGCGCCAGCAGCCAAGCTTTAGCGGGGGGGCTGAATACGCAGTATTTT	CASSQALAGGLNTQYF
TRBV10-3	TRBD1	-	TRBJ2-7	TGTGCCATCAGTGACCCGGGACAGGGGAGCTCCTACGAGCAGTACTTC	CAISDPGQGSSYEQYF
TRBV4-3	TRBD1	-	TRBJ2-3	TGCGCCAGCAGCCTGACCAGGGGGCAGGGCACAGATACGCAGTATTTT	CASSLTRGQGTDTQYF
TRBV28	-	-	TRBJ2-5	TGTGCCAGCAGTTTGGGGCCGGAACAAGAGACCCAGTACTTC	CASSLGPEQETQYF
TRBV6-4	-	-	TRBJ2-3	TGTGCCCTCAGCTCTATAGGGTGGGGGGGCGACCAACGCACAGATACGCAGTATTTT	CALSSIGWGGDQRTDTQYF
TRBV6-1	-	-	TRBJ2-3	TGTGCCAGCAGTGAATCCATATCTAGCACAGATACGCAGTATTTT	CASSESISSTDTQYF
TRBV7-9	-	once	TRBJ2-2	TGTGCCAGCAGCCCGGACACGCTAGCCGCCGGGGAGCTGTTTTTT	CASSPDTLAAGELFF